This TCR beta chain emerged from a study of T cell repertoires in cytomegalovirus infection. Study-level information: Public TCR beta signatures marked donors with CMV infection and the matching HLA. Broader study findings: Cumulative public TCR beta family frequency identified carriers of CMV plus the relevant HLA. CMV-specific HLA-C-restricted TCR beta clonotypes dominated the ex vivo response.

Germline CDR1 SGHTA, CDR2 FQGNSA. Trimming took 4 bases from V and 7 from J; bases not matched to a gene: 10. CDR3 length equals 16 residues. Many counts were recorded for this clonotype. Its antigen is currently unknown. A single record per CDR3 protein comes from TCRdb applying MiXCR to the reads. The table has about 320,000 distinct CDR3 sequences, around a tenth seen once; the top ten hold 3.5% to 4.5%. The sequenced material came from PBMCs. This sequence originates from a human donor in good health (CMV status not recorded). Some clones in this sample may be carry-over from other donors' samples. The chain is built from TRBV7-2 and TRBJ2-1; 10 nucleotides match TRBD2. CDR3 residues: CASSSLLAGVFNEQFF. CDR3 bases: TGTGCCAGCAGCTCCCTGCTAGCGGGAGTTTTTAATGAGCAGTTCTTC.